The next 20 T cell receptor beta chains were all read from a single sample in a study of CD4 T cells in relation to SARS-CoV-2 and coronaviruses. Unexposed donor CD4+ T cells date from about 2011-2018, before the COVID-19 pandemic. After 10 to 11 days of culture, CD4+ T cells were isolated. Their antigens remain unidentified. Generated by immunoSEQ multiplex PCR, the TCRdb table keeps only in-frame clones and is missing some. Among around 32,000 clones listed, over 60% were seen once. The sample taken for sequencing was CD4+ T cells from PBMCs, cultured in vitro. Every receptor here comes from a human donor in good health.

This chain links TRBV5-1 with TRBJ1-2, with D tentatively TRBD1 (6 bases). Per germline, CDR1 SGHRS and CDR2 YFSETQ. The CDR3 length is 13 residues. V lost 4 bases and J 8 bases, leaving 15 bases between the germline ends. The CDR3 bases are TGCGCCAGCAGCCATAACAGGGAACCGGGCTACACCTTC. Translating it yields CASSHNREPGYTF.

The chain joins TRBV5-1 to TRBJ2-5, with a weak D call TRBD1 (5 bases). With 2 bases removed from V and 2 bases from J, the gap between germline ends came to 7 bases. The CDR3 has 13 amino acids. The germline gives CDR1 SGHRS, CDR2 YFSETQ. CDR3 coding DNA: TGCGCCAGCAGCTTTGGGGCACAAGAGACCCAGTACTTC. Its protein is CASSFGAQETQYF. Full variable domain (missing parts from reference TRBV5-1 and TRBJ2-5): KAGVTQTPRYLIKTRGQQVTLSCSPISGHRSVSWYQQTPGQGLQFLFEYFSETQRNKGNFPGRFSGRQFSNSRSEMNVSTLELGDSALYLCASSFGAQETQYFGPGTRLLVL.

The CDR3, as DNA: TGCGCCAGCAGCCAAGATGGGCAGGGGGTACGCGAGCAGTACTTC. This codes for CASSQDGQGVREQYF. The rearrangement uses TRBV4-1 and TRBJ2-7; 7 positions match TRBD1. Trimming at V came to 0 bases and at J to 6 bases, leaving 8 bases not matched to a gene. The CDR3 extends over 15 amino acids. Germline CDR1 is MGHRA and CDR2 is YSYEKL.

This sequence joins TRBV7-3 and TRBJ2-6, with 7 bases lining up with TRBD1. Per the germline V gene, CDR1 is SGHTA and CDR2 is FQGTGA. J was trimmed by 5 bases and V by 5 bases; bases with no gene match: 6. The CDR3 has 15 residues. The DNA of the CDR3 is TGTGCCAGCAGCCAGGGGGTGGCTCGGGCCAACGTCCTGACTTTC. It yields the protein CASSQGVARANVLTF.

The chain carries TRBV27 and TRBJ2-3, with TRBD2 matching 8 bases. The CDR3 sequence is 14 residues long. V shed 7 bases and J 2 bases; nucleotides not matched to a gene: 5. The V gene's germline CDR1 is MNHEY and CDR2 SMNVEV (reference sequence). The CDR3, as DNA: TGTGCCAGCAATCAGCGGGGGCCCACAGATACGCAGTATTTT. Translated: CASNQRGPTDTQYF.

The V gene is TRBV9, the J gene TRBJ1-4; 9 positions agree with TRBD1. The germline CDR1 and CDR2 sequences are SGDLS and YYNGEE. Trimming took 5 bases from V and 8 from J; bases not matched to a gene: 7. This CDR3 has 14 residues. The CDR3 loop reads CASSEAGQGEKLFF. CDR3 DNA sequence: TGTGCCAGCAGTGAAGCTGGACAGGGGGAAAAACTGTTTTTT.

The rearrangement joins TRBV12-5 to TRBJ2-3; D not resolved. With 1 base removed from V and 2 bases from J, the gap between germline ends came to 13 bases. Per germline, CDR1 LGHNT and CDR2 FRNRAP. CDR3 length: 16 amino acids. In DNA, the CDR3 is TGTGCTAGTGGTTTGGGTAGCAGTTCGGACACAGATACGCAGTATTTT. Amino acid sequence: CASGLGSSSDTDTQYF.

V is TRBV2 and J is TRBJ2-1; D is perhaps TRBD1 (5 bases). CDR1 and CDR2 from the germline V gene are SNHLY and FYNNEI. The CDR3 is 12 amino acids. V lost 8 bases and J lost 7, with 12 bases in between. CDR3 sequence: CASVAGLNEQFF. The CDR3 coding sequence is TGTGCCAGCGTCGCAGGGTTGAATGAGCAGTTCTTC.

A few counts support this clone. V is TRBV11-2 and J is TRBJ1-5; the match to TRBD1 covers 9 bases. CDR1 is SGHAT and CDR2 is FQNNGV in the germline V gene. With 4 bases clipped from V and 6 bases from J, the junction kept 7 bases outside the gene matches. This CDR3 comprises 15 residues. The CDR3 nucleotides are TGTGCCAGCAGCTCCGGGACAGGGCGCGGTCAGCCCCAGCATTTT. As protein: CASSSGTGRGQPQHF.

V and J are TRBV3-1 (or the pseudogene TRBV3-2) and TRBJ2-3, with 8 bases fitting TRBD1. The CDR3 runs 17 residues. Germline V gene sequence: CDR1 LGHDT, CDR2 YNNKEL (reference sequence). V lost 0 bases to trimming and J lost 6 bases; unmatched junction nucleotides: 11. Here the CDR3 reads CASSQEVKLRGRDTQYF. CDR3 sequence (DNA): TGTGCCAGCAGCCAAGAAGTGAAGCTCAGGGGGCGGGATACGCAGTATTTT.

CDR3 in amino acids: CASSRGQGIYEQYF. The CDR3 coding sequence is TGCGCCAGCAGCCGAGGACAGGGGATCTACGAGCAGTACTTC. J is TRBJ2-7 and V is TRBV5-1; 9 bases are shared with TRBD1. The CDR3 covers 14 residues. CDR1 and CDR2 from the germline V gene are SGHRS and YFSETQ. J lost 3 bases, V lost 4 bases, and 5 bases had no gene match. Supplemented by reference TRBV5-1 and TRBJ2-7, the full variable domain reads KAGVTQTPRYLIKTRGQQVTLSCSPISGHRSVSWYQQTPGQGLQFLFEYFSETQRNKGNFPGRFSGRQFSNSRSEMNVSTLELGDSALYLCASSRGQGIYEQYFGPGTRLTVT.

The V gene is TRBV2, the J gene TRBJ2-1; 9 bases agree with TRBD2. The J segment lost 3 bases and the V segment lost 6 bases, leaving 6 bases of the junction unmatched. CDR3 size: 15 residues. Germline CDR1 reads SNHLY; CDR2 reads FYNNEI. The CDR3 region is CASRALAGSYNEQFF. The CDR3 DNA sequence: TGTGCCAGCAGGGCCCTAGCGGGGAGCTACAATGAGCAGTTCTTC.

CDR3 coding DNA: TGTGCCAGCAGCCCCGAAAAAACAGGAACTGCCTATGGCTACACCTTC. It codes for CASSPEKTGTAYGYTF. The rearrangement links TRBV11-3 to TRBJ1-2; possibly TRBD1 for D (5 bases). With 5 bases removed from V and 4 bases from J, the gap between germline ends came to 20 bases. Looked up from germline, CDR1 is SGHNT and CDR2 is YENEEA. This CDR3 has 16 amino acids.

This chain connects TRBV5-1 to TRBJ2-7; 13 bases agree with TRBD2. Trimming removed 4 bases from V and 1 base from J; junction bases left unmatched: 8. CDR3 size: 17 residues. Germline V CDR1 and CDR2: SGHRS, YFSETQ. The CDR3 coding sequence is TGCGCCAGCAGCCCGGGGACTAGCGGGACCCTTTCCTACGAGCAGTACTTC. Protein product: CASSPGTSGTLSYEQYF.

This rearrangement joins TRBV5-6 to TRBJ1-2; 7 nucleotides align to TRBD1. CDR3 length: 16 amino acids. Trimming removed 0 bases from V and 8 bases from J; junction bases left unmatched: 13. Germline V gene data show CDR1 as SGHDT and CDR2 as YYEEEE. In DNA, the CDR3 is TGTGCCAGCAGCTTGGTTAGACCGCGGACAGGCTACGGCTACACCTTC. Residues: CASSLVRPRTGYGYTF.

V gene TRBV7-9 combines with J gene TRBJ1-1, with 7 bases lining up with TRBD1. CDR3 length equals 19 residues. CDR1 is SEHNR and CDR2 is FQNEAQ in the germline V gene (reference sequence). V lost 1 base and J lost 1; bases outside the gene matches: 15. CDR3 sequence reads: CASSLVSFIPGQPNTEAFF. The DNA of the CDR3 is TGTGCCAGCAGCTTAGTCTCCTTTATTCCGGGACAGCCGAACACTGAAGCTTTCTTT.

V usage is TRBV9 and J usage is TRBJ1-3, with 7 bases that match TRBD1. The CDR3 consists of 15 residues. The trim removed 4 bases at V and 2 bases at J, leaving 6 bases unmatched. In germline, CDR1 is SGDLS, CDR2 YYNGEE. The DNA for the CDR3 is TGTGCCAGCAGCCCACAGGGGAGAACTGGAAACACCATATATTTT. Translated: CASSPQGRTGNTIYF.

Worth noting for this clone: At one end the junction does not follow the germline gene, possibly because of a read error. The chain couples TRBV6-1 to TRBJ1-3; D perhaps matches TRBD1 (6 bases). The CDR3 extends over 14 amino acids. Germline V CDR1 and CDR2: MNHNS, SASEGT. This CDR3 is CASREGGSGNTIYF. CDR3 coding DNA: TGTGCCAGCAGGGAAGGGGGTTCTGGAAACACCATATATTTT.

This clone rates as medium-sized. This chain connects TRBV19 to TRBJ2-1; TRBD2 matches 11 bases. V lost 4 bases, J lost 9 bases, and 8 bases stayed unmatched. Germline loops: CDR1 LNHDA, CDR2 SQIVND (reference sequence). This CDR3 contains 15 residues. The CDR3 spells CASSTLAGGSAEQFF. DNA of the CDR3: TGTGCCAGTAGTACTTTAGCGGGGGGGTCTGCTGAGCAGTTCTTC.

The V gene is TRBV1, the J gene TRBJ2-3; the table's D call TRBD2 went unverified against the DNA. TRBV1 is reported as a pseudogene. This CDR3 spans 16 amino acids. The CDR3 region has the DNA TGCACCAGCAGCCAAGAAGGGCGGGAGGGCACAGATACGCAGTATTTT. It translates to CTSSQEGREGTDTQYF.